This is a list of T cell receptor beta chains from one sample in a study of blood T cell repertoires in COVID-19. The table came from immunoSEQ multiplex PCR; TCRdb's copy has only in-frame clones and leaves some out. The data contain just under 300,000 clones, around 86% of them singletons. The sample was peripheral blood. The receptors were gathered from a man in his sixties or seventies with acute or convalescent COVID-19. Both conserved end residues are part of each CDR3. A D gene is named only where the DNA matches it firmly. Clone sizes are given selectively: once, few, many, or a class where the clone is expanded.

D gene: TRBD2
J gene: TRBJ2-3
clone size: .
V gene: TRBV18
CDR3 protein: CASSPPDGRGGMDTQYF
CDR3 DNA: TGTGCCAGCTCACCGCCAGACGGGCGGGGGGGGATGGATACGCAGTATTTT

D gene: .
J gene: TRBJ2-7
clone size: .
V gene: TRBV30
CDR3 protein: CAWSSGRGRDEQYF
CDR3 DNA: TGTGCCTGGAGTAGTGGGAGGGGGAGGGACGAGCAGTACTTC

D gene: .
J gene: TRBJ1-6
clone size: .
V gene: TRBV6-1
CDR3 protein: CASSEFPGSSPLHF
CDR3 DNA: TGTGCCAGCAGTGAATTTCCGGGTAGTTCACCCCTCCACTTT

D gene: TRBD2
J gene: TRBJ2-3
clone size: .
V gene: TRBV5-1
CDR3 protein: CASSLAGLAGRSTDTQYF
CDR3 DNA: TGCGCCAGCAGCTTGGCCGGACTAGCGGGAAGGAGCACAGATACGCAGTATTTT

D gene: .
J gene: TRBJ1-4
clone size: .
V gene: TRBV18
CDR3 protein: CASSPPQGNEKLFF
CDR3 DNA: TGTGCCAGCTCACCACCGCAGGGGAATGAAAAACTGTTTTTT

D gene: TRBD1
J gene: TRBJ1-5
clone size: .
V gene: TRBV3-1/TRBV3-2
CDR3 protein: CASSRTGGNQPQHF
CDR3 DNA: TGTGCCAGCAGCCGGACAGGGGGCAATCAGCCCCAGCATTTT

D gene: TRBD1
J gene: TRBJ2-5
clone size: .
V gene: TRBV20-1
CDR3 protein: CSASPSTGKETQYF
CDR3 DNA: TGCAGTGCTAGTCCCTCGACAGGGAAAGAGACCCAGTACTTC

D gene: TRBD1
J gene: TRBJ1-5
clone size: few
V gene: TRBV19
CDR3 protein: CASSIDRDREARGVKAPSNQPQHF
CDR3 DNA: TGTGCCAGTAGTATAGATAGGGACAGGGAAGCCCGAGGGGTCAAAGCACCTAGCAATCAGCCCCAGCATTTT

D gene: TRBD2
J gene: TRBJ2-3
clone size: .
V gene: TRBV7-2
CDR3 protein: CASSSSRLAGGPEDTQYF
CDR3 DNA: TGTGCCAGCAGCTCCTCTCGACTAGCGGGAGGGCCGGAAGATACGCAGTATTTT

D gene: TRBD2
J gene: TRBJ2-7
clone size: .
V gene: TRBV7-2
CDR3 protein: CASSLAGTSGYEQYF
CDR3 DNA: TGTGCCAGCAGCTTAGCGGGGACTAGCGGGTACGAGCAGTACTTC

D gene: TRBD1
J gene: TRBJ2-3
clone size: once
V gene: TRBV6-5
CDR3 protein: CASSLQGGSTDTQYF
CDR3 DNA: TGTGCCAGCAGCCTACAGGGGGGTAGCACAGATACGCAGTATTTT

D gene: .
J gene: TRBJ2-3
clone size: .
V gene: TRBV11-2
CDR3 protein: CASSLTRDTDTQYF
CDR3 DNA: TGTGCCAGCAGCTTAACCAGGGACACAGATACGCAGTATTTT

D gene: .
J gene: TRBJ2-2
clone size: .
V gene: TRBV6-2/TRBV6-3
CDR3 protein: CASSLIGVTGELFF
CDR3 DNA: TGTGCCAGCAGTTTAATAGGGGTCACCGGGGAGCTGTTTTTT

D gene: TRBD1
J gene: TRBJ1-2
clone size: .
V gene: TRBV5-5
CDR3 protein: CASSPLTGEVYGYTF
CDR3 DNA: TGTGCCAGCAGCCCGCTGACAGGGGAAGTCTATGGCTACACCTTC

D gene: TRBD2
J gene: TRBJ2-2
clone size: .
V gene: TRBV11-2
CDR3 protein: CASSPRLAGGPGELFF
CDR3 DNA: TGTGCCAGCAGTCCGAGACTAGCGGGAGGGCCTGGGGAGCTGTTTTTT

D gene: TRBD1
J gene: TRBJ2-5
clone size: .
V gene: TRBV18
CDR3 protein: CASSPPRGTGGVVETQYF
CDR3 DNA: TGTGCCAGCTCACCCCCTCGGGGAACAGGGGGTGTGGTAGAGACCCAGTACTTC

D gene: TRBD1
J gene: TRBJ2-1
clone size: .
V gene: TRBV16
CDR3 protein: CASSLDRGINEQFF
CDR3 DNA: TGTGCCAGCAGCTTGGACAGGGGGATAAATGAGCAGTTCTTC

D gene: TRBD2
J gene: TRBJ2-3
clone size: .
V gene: TRBV4-2
CDR3 protein: CASSQDLAGTPTDTQYF
CDR3 DNA: TGTGCCAGCAGCCAAGATCTAGCGGGGACACCCACAGATACGCAGTATTTT

D gene: .
J gene: TRBJ1-2
clone size: .
V gene: TRBV6-2/TRBV6-3
CDR3 protein: CASSRNQDYGYTF
CDR3 DNA: TGTGCCAGCAGCCGAAATCAGGACTATGGCTACACCTTC

D gene: .
J gene: TRBJ1-4
clone size: .
V gene: TRBV28
CDR3 protein: CASSFQHGGPATNEKLFF
CDR3 DNA: TGTGCCAGCAGTTTTCAGCATGGGGGCCCTGCAACTAATGAAAAACTGTTTTTT

D gene: TRBD1
J gene: TRBJ2-5
clone size: .
V gene: TRBV19
CDR3 protein: CASSIGGTGQETQYF
CDR3 DNA: TGTGCCAGTAGTATAGGGGGGACAGGGCAAGAGACCCAGTACTTC

D gene: TRBD2
J gene: TRBJ2-1
clone size: once
V gene: TRBV3-1/TRBV3-2
CDR3 protein: CASSHLTSGSYNEQFF
CDR3 DNA: TGTGCCAGCAGCCACCTAACTAGCGGTTCCTACAATGAGCAGTTCTTC

D gene: .
J gene: TRBJ1-1
clone size: .
V gene: TRBV3-1/TRBV3-2
CDR3 protein: CASSQQGGNTEAFF
CDR3 DNA: TGTGCCAGCAGCCAACAGGGAGGCAACACTGAAGCTTTCTTT

D gene: .
J gene: TRBJ1-5
clone size: .
V gene: TRBV7-2
CDR3 protein: CASSFAGVGNQPQHF
CDR3 DNA: TGTGCCAGCAGCTTTGCGGGCGTCGGCAATCAGCCCCAGCATTTT

D gene: .
J gene: TRBJ1-2
clone size: .
V gene: TRBV7-2
CDR3 protein: CASSLERGVYGYTF
CDR3 DNA: TGTGCCAGCAGCTTAGAGCGGGGCGTCTATGGCTACACCTTC

D gene: TRBD1
J gene: TRBJ1-1
clone size: .
V gene: TRBV11-3
CDR3 protein: CASSLPPQTGTGDTEAFF
CDR3 DNA: TGTGCCAGCAGCTTACCACCTCAAACCGGGACAGGGGACACTGAAGCTTTCTTT

D gene: .
J gene: TRBJ2-4
clone size: .
V gene: TRBV4-3
CDR3 protein: CASSQDHGAKNIQYF
CDR3 DNA: TGCGCCAGCAGCCAAGATCACGGAGCCAAAAACATTCAGTACTTC

D gene: .
J gene: TRBJ1-1
clone size: .
V gene: TRBV25-1
CDR3 protein: CASSAHRNTEAFF
CDR3 DNA: TGTGCCAGCAGTGCTCACAGGAACACTGAAGCTTTCTTT

D gene: .
J gene: TRBJ2-7
clone size: once
V gene: TRBV5-1
CDR3 protein: CASSFYSARF
CDR3 DNA: TGCGCCAGCAGCTTTTATTCCGCGCGGTTC

D gene: .
J gene: TRBJ2-7
clone size: once
V gene: TRBV5-1
CDR3 protein: CASAGSGGGATYEQYF
CDR3 DNA: TGCGCCAGCGCCGGGTCGGGGGGCGGCGCGACCTACGAGCAGTACTTC

D gene: TRBD1
J gene: TRBJ2-1
clone size: .
V gene: TRBV6-6
CDR3 protein: CASSLQGLRLRNEQFF
CDR3 DNA: TGTGCCAGCAGTTTACAGGGGTTGCGGTTAAGGAATGAGCAGTTCTTC

D gene: .
J gene: TRBJ1-1
clone size: .
V gene: TRBV5-1
CDR3 protein: CASSLDTNTEAFF
CDR3 DNA: TGCGCCAGCAGCTTGGACACGAACACTGAAGCTTTCTTT

D gene: TRBD2
J gene: TRBJ2-2
clone size: once
V gene: TRBV28
CDR3 protein: CASSSGGTGSTSGRIGELFF
CDR3 DNA: TGTGCCAGCAGTTCAGGGGGGACAGGGTCGACTAGCGGGAGAATCGGGGAGCTGTTTTTT

D gene: .
J gene: TRBJ1-4
clone size: .
V gene: TRBV29-1
CDR3 protein: CSVEGQNNEKLFF
CDR3 DNA: TGCAGCGTTGAAGGCCAGAATAATGAAAAACTGTTTTTT

D gene: .
J gene: TRBJ2-1
clone size: .
V gene: TRBV6-1
CDR3 protein: CASSLHSETPHEQFF
CDR3 DNA: TGTGCCAGCAGCCTCCATTCAGAGACACCACATGAGCAGTTCTTC

D gene: TRBD1
J gene: TRBJ2-2
clone size: .
V gene: TRBV9
CDR3 protein: CASSVGGQGSGELFF
CDR3 DNA: TGTGCCAGCAGCGTAGGGGGACAGGGGTCCGGGGAGCTGTTTTTT

D gene: .
J gene: TRBJ2-7
clone size: .
V gene: TRBV2
CDR3 protein: CASSAETYEQYF
CDR3 DNA: TGTGCCAGCAGTGCCGAGACCTACGAGCAGTACTTC